This section outlines one TCR beta chain sequence together with its context. The antigen remains unidentified. The data were obtained in a study of cytomegalovirus exposure and HLA in healthy donors. Amplification used 60 Vbeta primers and 13 Jbeta primers. Repertoires were generated with immunoSEQ multiplex PCR, while TCRdb's copy carries only in-frame clones and drops some. The data show 150,000 to 200,000 clones, with roughly 80% seen just once and approximately 3.1% held by the top ten. Germline loops: CDR1 SEHNR, CDR2 FQNEAQ (reference sequence). V trimming: 1 base; J trimming: 6 bases; junction bases outside the gene matches: 4. The CDR3 totals 15 residues. Donors had nominal health at sampling but likely had unrecorded immune exposures. General study points: Later on, an analysis found that several of the most significant clusters appeared to be linked to common viral pathogens, which included parvovirus B19. Sequencing depth roughly uniform across donors was assumed in presence/absence analyses.

Sequencing was performed on PBMCs. The chain joins TRBV7-9 to TRBJ2-3, with TRBD2 matching over 10 bases. This TCR was recovered from a woman in her thirties or forties in good health and CMV-seronegative. The CDR3 loop is CASSLERGGRDTQYF. For the CDR3, the DNA is TGTGCCAGCAGCTTAGAGCGGGGGGGGCGGGATACGCAGTATTTT.